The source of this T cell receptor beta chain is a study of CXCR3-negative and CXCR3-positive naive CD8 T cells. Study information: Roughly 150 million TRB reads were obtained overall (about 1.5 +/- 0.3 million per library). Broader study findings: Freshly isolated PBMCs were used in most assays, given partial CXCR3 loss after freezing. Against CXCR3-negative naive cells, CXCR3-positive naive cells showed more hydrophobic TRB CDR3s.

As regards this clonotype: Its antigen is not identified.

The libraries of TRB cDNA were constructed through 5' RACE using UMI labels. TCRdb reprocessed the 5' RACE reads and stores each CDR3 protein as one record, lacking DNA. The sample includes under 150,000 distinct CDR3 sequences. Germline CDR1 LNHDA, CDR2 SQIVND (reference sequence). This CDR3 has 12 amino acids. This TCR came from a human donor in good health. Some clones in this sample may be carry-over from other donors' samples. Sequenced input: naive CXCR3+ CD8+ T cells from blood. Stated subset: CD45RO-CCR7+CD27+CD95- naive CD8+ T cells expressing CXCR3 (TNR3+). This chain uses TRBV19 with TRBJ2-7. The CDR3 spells CASSIDGYEQYF.